This entry lists 18 T cell receptor beta chains sequenced from one sample in a study of T cell changes during pregnancy in multiple sclerosis. Measured with immunoSEQ multiplex PCR; TCRdb has only the in-frame clones, and not every one. This table has tens of thousands of clones, roughly 87% appearing once. The sample in question was peripheral blood, obtained in the first trimester of pregnancy. These TCRs come from a female donor with multiple sclerosis, enrolled in a pregnancy study.

The chain recombines TRBV7-9 with TRBJ2-7, with D possibly TRBD1 on 6 matching bases. V was shortened by 5 bases and J by 6 bases, with 11 bases between the two germline ends. The CDR3 consists of 12 residues. Germline-derived CDR1 and CDR2 are SEHNR and FQNEAQ (reference sequence). CDR3: CASSSTGSEQYF. CDR3 bases: TGTGCCAGCAGCAGTACAGGGAGCGAGCAGTACTTC.

The chain combines TRBV19 with TRBJ2-7; 12 nucleotides match TRBD2. Germline values: CDR1 LNHDA, CDR2 SQIVND (reference sequence). V shed 6 bases and J 5 bases; nucleotides not matched to a gene: 5. The CDR3 length is 14 residues. The DNA for the CDR3 is TGTGCCAGTAGCCAACTAGCGGGAGGCCACGAGCAGTACTTC. Its translation: CASSQLAGGHEQYF.

By share of the sample, this clone is medium-sized. V gene TRBV2 combines with J gene TRBJ2-5; 8 bases are a match to TRBD1. With V trimmed by 6 bases and J by 5 bases, 8 bases remained unmatched. Per germline, CDR1 SNHLY and CDR2 FYNNEI. The length of the CDR3 is 14 residues. The CDR3 sequence is CASSLGQGVETQYF. In DNA form, the CDR3 reads TGTGCCAGCAGCCTTGGACAGGGCGTGGAGACCCAGTACTTC.

The chain employs TRBV5-1 and TRBJ1-2, with TRBD1 as a possible D gene (6 bases). The CDR3 consists of 15 residues. V gave up 0 bases and J gave up 3 bases, with 12 bases separating them. Germline assignment: CDR1 SGHRS and CDR2 YFSETQ. The CDR3 nucleotides read TGCGCCAGCAGCTTGGAGGACAGCTTTGACTATGGCTACACCTTC. Its translation is CASSLEDSFDYGYTF.

This clone was recorded once. The V and J genes are TRBV29-1 and TRBJ2-1; D is undetermined. Germline values: CDR1 SQVTM, CDR2 ANQGSEA. V lost 4 bases and J lost 9, with 10 bases in between. CDR3 length equals 11 residues. DNA of the CDR3: TGCAGCGTTGGTAAGAGTCGTGAGCAGTTCTTC. It yields the protein CSVGKSREQFF.

This clone was seen only a few times. J is TRBJ2-1 and V is TRBV4-2; TRBD2 agrees at 8 bases. Trimming cost V 0 bases and J 3 bases; bases outside gene matches: 7. Germline CDR1 is LGHNA and CDR2 is YNFKEQ. CDR3 length: 17 amino acids. CDR3 nucleotides: TGTGCCAGCAGCCAAGAAAGAGCGGGAGCTGTCTACAATGAGCAGTTCTTC. The encoded protein is CASSQERAGAVYNEQFF.

The chain couples TRBV9 to TRBJ1-4; TRBD1 matches at 9 bases. The junction had 10 bases not matched to a gene; V was cut back by 4 bases and J by 3 bases. The germline CDR1 and CDR2 sequences are SGDLS and YYNGEE. The CDR3 loop spans 17 amino acids. In DNA, the CDR3 is TGTGCCAGCAGCTCCCGGGACAGGGTGGAAGCTAATGAAAAACTGTTTTTT. It encodes CASSSRDRVEANEKLFF.

The CDR3 DNA reads TGTGCCAGCAGACGGGACAGGGCGAACACTGAAGCTTTCTTT. Translation: CASRRDRANTEAFF. V usage is TRBV16 and J usage is TRBJ1-1, with 9 bases matching TRBD1. Germline values: CDR1 KGHSY, CDR2 FQNENV. The CDR3 runs 14 residues. V lost 6 bases and J lost 1; bases outside the gene matches: 3.

This clone was seen just once. The chain uses TRBV5-6 and TRBJ2-7, with D uncertain. This CDR3 region has 14 residues. Trimming removed 3 bases at V and 3 bases at J, with 13 bases between. Germline CDR1 SGHDT, CDR2 YYEEEE. The CDR3 spells CASSSVTENYEQYF. In nucleotides, the CDR3 is TGTGCCAGCAGCTCCGTTACTGAAAACTACGAGCAGTACTTC.

This clone was detected a few times. The chain is built from TRBV27 and TRBJ2-1; 9 nucleotides agree with TRBD2. The CDR3 contains 18 residues. Per the germline V gene, CDR1 is MNHEY and CDR2 is SMNVEV (reference sequence). The J segment lost 8 bases and the V segment lost 0 bases, leaving 14 bases of the junction unmatched. CDR3 residues: CASSLSVLAGGPLDEQFF. For the CDR3, the DNA is TGTGCCAGCAGTTTATCGGTTTTGGCGGGAGGGCCTTTGGATGAGCAGTTCTTC.

The rearrangement uses TRBV10-3 and TRBJ1-1, with D possibly TRBD1 on 5 matching bases. Germline CDR1 and CDR2: ENHRY and SYGVKD. Trimming took off 0 bases at V and 4 bases at J, with 12 bases between the two ends. This CDR3 is built from 15 residues. CDR3 residues: CAISESAGSGTEAFF. As DNA, the CDR3 is TGTGCCATCAGTGAGTCCGCAGGGTCGGGCACTGAAGCTTTCTTT.

CDR3: CASSLGPPGRVFQGEQFF. The CDR3 DNA reads TGTGCCAGCAGTTTGGGCCCCCCGGGCAGGGTTTTCCAGGGTGAGCAGTTCTTC. V gene TRBV27 combines with J gene TRBJ2-1, with a weak D call TRBD1 (5 bases). Trimming removed 3 bases from V and 9 bases from J, with 27 bases in between. Germline-derived CDR1 and CDR2 are MNHEY and SMNVEV (reference sequence). The CDR3 sequence is 18 residues long.

The rearrangement uses TRBV7-8 and TRBJ1-1; no firm D call. The CDR3 totals 15 residues. Germline assignment: CDR1 SGHVS and CDR2 FQNEAQ. Trimming took off 1 base at V and 3 bases at J, with 12 bases between the two ends. CDR3 nucleotides: TGTGCCAGCAGCTTAGTGATTGGCGGATACACTGAAGCTTTCTTT. It specifies CASSLVIGGYTEAFF.

V gene TRBV7-2 combines with J gene TRBJ2-5; D unresolved. Trimming left V 1 base short and J 1 base short, with 4 bases between. There are 13 residues in the CDR3. Germline V gene sequence: CDR1 SGHTA, CDR2 FQGNSA. CDR3 in amino acids: CASSLGSQETQYF. In nucleotides, the CDR3 is TGTGCCAGCAGCTTAGGCAGCCAAGAGACCCAGTACTTC.

In this sample, this clone turned up many times. This chain joins TRBV6-4 and TRBJ2-5; 13 bases line up with TRBD2. The CDR3 is made up of 15 amino acids. The V segment lost 5 bases and the J segment 4 bases; nucleotides outside the gene matches: 4. The germline V gene encodes CDR1 MRHNA and CDR2 SNTAGT. This chain's CDR3 is CASSILAGGPETQYF. CDR3 coding DNA: TGTGCCAGCAGTATACTAGCGGGAGGGCCAGAGACCCAGTACTTC.

In this sample, this clone turned up once. The chain employs TRBV4-1 and TRBJ2-1; 8 positions match TRBD2. V shed 0 bases and J 6 bases; nucleotides not matched to a gene: 4. Germline CDR1 is MGHRA and CDR2 is YSYEKL. The CDR3 consists of 15 residues. The CDR3 bases are TGCGCCAGCAGCCAAGACTCCGGGACTAGCAATGAGCAGTTCTTC. As protein: CASSQDSGTSNEQFF.

The V call is TRBV19, the J call TRBJ2-2; perhaps TRBD2 as D (6 bases). Germline V lookup: CDR1 LNHDA, CDR2 SQIVND (reference sequence). The V and J ends lost 7 bases and 0 bases respectively, with 9 bases between them. The CDR3 spans 14 residues. The CDR3 is CASTSGANTGELFF. The CDR3 DNA is TGTGCCAGTACCTCGGGGGCGAACACCGGGGAGCTGTTTTTT.

V usage is TRBV28 and J usage is TRBJ2-3, with 7 nucleotides matching TRBD2. Germline V gives CDR1 MDHEN, CDR2 SYDVKM. The CDR3 runs 14 residues. With V trimmed by 6 bases and J by 2 bases, 5 bases remained unmatched. The DNA of the CDR3 is TGTGCCAGCAGCCCCGGGACTAACACAGATACGCAGTATTTT. Translated: CASSPGTNTDTQYF.